The following is a T cell receptor (beta chain) sequence with its context. Sequencing was performed with immunoSEQ multiplex PCR; in TCRdb, only in-frame clones are kept and a portion is missing. The data contain fewer than 3 million clones, 85% to 95% of them seen just once; the ten biggest clones take up roughly 0.34%. This sample was taken from a study of shared clonotypes between healthy human individuals. The CDR3 covers 15 residues. V gave up 2 bases and J gave up 3 bases, with 12 bases separating them. Germline V gene sequence: CDR1 MDHEN, CDR2 SYDVKM. The chain combines TRBV28 with TRBJ2-3; the D gene is possibly TRBD1 (6 bases). Specimen: naive CD4+ T cells from PBMCs. The subset here: CD45RA+ positively selected. This receptor was obtained from a man younger than 30 in good health. Some clones in this sample may be carry-over from other donors' samples. The CDR3 DNA is TGTGCCAGCAGTTTAATGGACAGAAATACAGATACGCAGTATTTT. It is translated as CASSLMDRNTDTQYF.